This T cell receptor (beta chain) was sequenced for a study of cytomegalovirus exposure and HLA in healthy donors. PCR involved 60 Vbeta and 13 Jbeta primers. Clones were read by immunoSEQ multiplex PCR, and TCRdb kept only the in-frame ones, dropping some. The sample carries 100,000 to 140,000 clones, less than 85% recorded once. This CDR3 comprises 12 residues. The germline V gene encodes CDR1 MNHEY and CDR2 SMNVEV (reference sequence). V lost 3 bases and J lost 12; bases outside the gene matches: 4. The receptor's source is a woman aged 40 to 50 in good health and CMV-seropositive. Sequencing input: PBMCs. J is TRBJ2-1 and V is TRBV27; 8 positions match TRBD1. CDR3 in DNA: TGTGCCAGCAGTTTCGGACAGGGCGCGCAGTTCTTC. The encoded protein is CASSFGQGAQFF.